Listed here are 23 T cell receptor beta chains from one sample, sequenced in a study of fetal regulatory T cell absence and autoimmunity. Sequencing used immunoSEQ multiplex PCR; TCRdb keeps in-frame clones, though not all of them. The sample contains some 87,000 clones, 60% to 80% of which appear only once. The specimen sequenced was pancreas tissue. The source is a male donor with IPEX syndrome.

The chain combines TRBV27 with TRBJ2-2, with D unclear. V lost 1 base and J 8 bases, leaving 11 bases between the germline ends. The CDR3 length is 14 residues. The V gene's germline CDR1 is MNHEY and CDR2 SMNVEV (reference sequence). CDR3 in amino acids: CASSLYRVTGELFF. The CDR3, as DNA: TGTGCCAGCAGTTTATATCGGGTAACGGGGGAGCTGTTTTTT.

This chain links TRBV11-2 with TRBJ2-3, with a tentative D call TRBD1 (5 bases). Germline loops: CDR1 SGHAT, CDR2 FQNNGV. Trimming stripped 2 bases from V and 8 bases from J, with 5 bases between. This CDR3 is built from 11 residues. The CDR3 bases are TGTGCCAGCAGCTTACAGGGTACGCAGTATTTT. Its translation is CASSLQGTQYF. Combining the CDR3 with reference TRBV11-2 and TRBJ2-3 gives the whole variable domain EAGVAQSPRYKIIEKRQSVAFWCNPISGHATLYWYQQILGQGPKLLIQFQNNGVVDDSQLPKDRFSAERLKGVDSTLKIQPAKLEDSAVYLCASSLQGTQYFGPGTRLTVL.

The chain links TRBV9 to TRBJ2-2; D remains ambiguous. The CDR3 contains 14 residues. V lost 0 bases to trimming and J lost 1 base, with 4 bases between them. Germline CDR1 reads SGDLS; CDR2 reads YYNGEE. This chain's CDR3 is CASSVGGNTGELFF. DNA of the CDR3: TGTGCCAGCAGCGTAGGAGGGAACACCGGGGAGCTGTTTTTT.

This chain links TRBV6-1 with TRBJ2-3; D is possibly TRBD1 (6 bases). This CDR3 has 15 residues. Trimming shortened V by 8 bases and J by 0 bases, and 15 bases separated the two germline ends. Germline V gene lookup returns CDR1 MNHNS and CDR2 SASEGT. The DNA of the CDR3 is TGTGCCAGCTGGGGGCTTACCCTCAGCACAGATACGCAGTATTTT. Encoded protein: CASWGLTLSTDTQYF.

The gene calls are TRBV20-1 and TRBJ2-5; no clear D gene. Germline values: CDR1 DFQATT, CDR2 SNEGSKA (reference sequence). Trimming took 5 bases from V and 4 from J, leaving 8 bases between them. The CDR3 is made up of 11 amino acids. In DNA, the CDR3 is TGCAGTGCTCCTTCTATAGAGACCCAGTACTTC. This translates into CSAPSIETQYF.

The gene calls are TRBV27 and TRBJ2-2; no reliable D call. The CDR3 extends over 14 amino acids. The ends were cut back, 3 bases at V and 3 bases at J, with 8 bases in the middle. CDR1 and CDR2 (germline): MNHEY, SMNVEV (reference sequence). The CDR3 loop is CASSLWPYTGELFF. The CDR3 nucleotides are TGTGCCAGCAGTTTGTGGCCTTACACCGGGGAGCTGTTTTTT.

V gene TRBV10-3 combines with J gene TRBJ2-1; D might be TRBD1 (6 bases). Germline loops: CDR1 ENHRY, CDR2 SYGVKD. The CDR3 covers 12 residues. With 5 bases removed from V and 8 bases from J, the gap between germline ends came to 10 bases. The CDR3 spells CAISQQGDEQFF. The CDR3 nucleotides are TGTGCCATCAGTCAACAGGGTGATGAGCAGTTCTTC.

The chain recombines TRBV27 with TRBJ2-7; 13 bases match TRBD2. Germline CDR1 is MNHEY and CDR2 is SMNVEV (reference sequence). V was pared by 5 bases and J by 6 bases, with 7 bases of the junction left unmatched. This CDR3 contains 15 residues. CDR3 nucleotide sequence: TGTGCCAGCAGTATCCAGACTAGCGGGAGGTCCGAGCAGTACTTC. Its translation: CASSIQTSGRSEQYF.

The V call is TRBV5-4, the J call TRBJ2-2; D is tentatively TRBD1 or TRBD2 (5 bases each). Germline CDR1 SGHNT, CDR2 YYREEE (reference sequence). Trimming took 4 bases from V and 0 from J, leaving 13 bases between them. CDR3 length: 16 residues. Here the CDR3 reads CASSKGPLSNTGELFF. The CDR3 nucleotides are TGTGCCAGCAGCAAGGGACCGCTATCGAACACCGGGGAGCTGTTTTTT.

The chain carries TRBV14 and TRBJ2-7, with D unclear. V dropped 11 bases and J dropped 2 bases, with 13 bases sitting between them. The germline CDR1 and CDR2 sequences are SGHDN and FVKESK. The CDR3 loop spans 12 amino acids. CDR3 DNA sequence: TGTGCCCAGCCAAGAACCACCTACGAGCAGTACTTC. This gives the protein CAQPRTTYEQYF.

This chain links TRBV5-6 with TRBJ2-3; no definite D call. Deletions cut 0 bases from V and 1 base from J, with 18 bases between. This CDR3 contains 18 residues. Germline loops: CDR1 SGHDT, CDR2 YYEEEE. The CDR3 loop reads CASSLELYQTTRTDTQYF. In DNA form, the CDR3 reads TGTGCCAGCAGCTTGGAGCTATACCAGACCACGCGCACAGATACGCAGTATTTT.

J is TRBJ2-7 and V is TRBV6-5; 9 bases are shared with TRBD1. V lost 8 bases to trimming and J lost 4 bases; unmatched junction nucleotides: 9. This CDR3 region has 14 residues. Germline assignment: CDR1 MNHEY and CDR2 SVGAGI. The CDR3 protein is CASSGTGGKYEQYF. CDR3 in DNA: TGTGCCAGCTCCGGAACAGGGGGCAAATACGAGCAGTACTTC.

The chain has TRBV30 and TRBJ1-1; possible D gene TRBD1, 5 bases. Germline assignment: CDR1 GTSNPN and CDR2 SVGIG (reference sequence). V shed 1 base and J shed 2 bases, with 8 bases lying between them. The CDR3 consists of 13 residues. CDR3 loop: CAWSAGTNTEAFF. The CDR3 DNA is TGTGCCTGGAGTGCCGGGACTAACACTGAAGCTTTCTTT. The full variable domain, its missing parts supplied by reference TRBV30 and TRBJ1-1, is SQTIHQWPATLVQPVGSPLSLECTVEGTSNPNLYWYRQAAGRGLQLLFYSVGIGQISSEVPQNLSASRPQDRQFILSSKKLLLSDSGFYLCAWSAGTNTEAFFGQGTRLTVV.

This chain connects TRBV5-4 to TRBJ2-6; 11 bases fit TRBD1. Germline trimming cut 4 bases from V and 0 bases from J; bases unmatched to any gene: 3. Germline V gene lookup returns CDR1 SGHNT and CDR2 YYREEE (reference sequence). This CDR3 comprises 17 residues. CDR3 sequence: CASSRTGGYSGANVLTF. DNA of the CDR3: TGTGCCAGCAGCAGGACAGGGGGCTACTCTGGGGCCAACGTCCTGACTTTC.

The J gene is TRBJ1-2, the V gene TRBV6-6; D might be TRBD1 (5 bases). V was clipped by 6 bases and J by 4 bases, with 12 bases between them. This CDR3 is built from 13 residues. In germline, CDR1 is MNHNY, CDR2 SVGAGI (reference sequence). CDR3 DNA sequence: TGTGCCAGCAGCATAGGGGACCCCTATGGCTACACCTTC. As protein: CASSIGDPYGYTF.

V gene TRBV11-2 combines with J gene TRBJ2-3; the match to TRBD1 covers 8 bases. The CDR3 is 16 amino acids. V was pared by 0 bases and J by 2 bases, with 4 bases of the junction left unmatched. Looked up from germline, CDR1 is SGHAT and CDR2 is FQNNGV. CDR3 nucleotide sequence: TGTGCCAGCAGCTTAGAGGCAGGGGGCCACACAGATACGCAGTATTTT. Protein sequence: CASSLEAGGHTDTQYF. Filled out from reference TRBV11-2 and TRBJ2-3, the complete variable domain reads EAGVAQSPRYKIIEKRQSVAFWCNPISGHATLYWYQQILGQGPKLLIQFQNNGVVDDSQLPKDRFSAERLKGVDSTLKIQPAKLEDSAVYLCASSLEAGGHTDTQYFGPGTRLTVL.

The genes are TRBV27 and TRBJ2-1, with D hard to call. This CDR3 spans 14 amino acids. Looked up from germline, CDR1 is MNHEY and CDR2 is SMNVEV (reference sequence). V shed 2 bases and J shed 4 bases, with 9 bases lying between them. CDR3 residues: CASSLGAHYNEQFF. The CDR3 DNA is TGTGCCAGCAGTTTAGGCGCCCATTACAATGAGCAGTTCTTC.

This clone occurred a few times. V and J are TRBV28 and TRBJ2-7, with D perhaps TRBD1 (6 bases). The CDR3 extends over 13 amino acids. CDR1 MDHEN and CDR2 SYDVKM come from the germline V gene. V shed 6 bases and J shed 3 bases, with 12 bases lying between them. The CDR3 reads CASRPGHLYEQYF. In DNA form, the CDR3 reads TGTGCCAGCAGACCGGGACACCTCTACGAGCAGTACTTC.

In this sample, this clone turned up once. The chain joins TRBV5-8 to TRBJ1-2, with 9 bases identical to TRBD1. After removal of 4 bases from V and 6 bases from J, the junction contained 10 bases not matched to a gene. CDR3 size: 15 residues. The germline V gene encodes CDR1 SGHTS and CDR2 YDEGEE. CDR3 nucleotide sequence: TGTGCCAGCAGCCCCCTGGGAACAGGGGGCGATGGCTACACCTTC. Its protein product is CASSPLGTGGDGYTF. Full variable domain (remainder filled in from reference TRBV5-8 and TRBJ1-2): EAGVTQSPTHLIKTRGQQATLRCSPISGHTSVYWYQQALGLGLQFLLWYDEGEERNRGNFPPRFSGRQFPNYSSELNVNALELEDSALYLCASSPLGTGGDGYTFGSGTRLTVV.

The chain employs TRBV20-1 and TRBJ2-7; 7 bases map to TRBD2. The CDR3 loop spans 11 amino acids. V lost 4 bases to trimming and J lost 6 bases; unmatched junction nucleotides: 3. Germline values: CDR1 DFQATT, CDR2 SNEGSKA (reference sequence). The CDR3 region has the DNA TGCAGTGCTAACGGCGGGAGCGAGCAGTACTTC. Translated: CSANGGSEQYF.

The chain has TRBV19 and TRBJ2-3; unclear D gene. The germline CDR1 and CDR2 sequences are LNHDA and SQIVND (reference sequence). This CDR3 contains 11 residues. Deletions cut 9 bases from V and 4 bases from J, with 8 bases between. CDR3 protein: CASQASDTQYF. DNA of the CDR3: TGTGCCAGCCAGGCGTCAGATACGCAGTATTTT. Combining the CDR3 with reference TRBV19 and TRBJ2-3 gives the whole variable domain DGGITQSPKYLFRKEGQNVTLSCEQNLNHDAMYWYRQDPGQGLRLIYYSQIVNDFQKGDIAEGYSVSREKKESFPLTVTSAQKNPTAFYLCASQASDTQYFGPGTRLTVL.

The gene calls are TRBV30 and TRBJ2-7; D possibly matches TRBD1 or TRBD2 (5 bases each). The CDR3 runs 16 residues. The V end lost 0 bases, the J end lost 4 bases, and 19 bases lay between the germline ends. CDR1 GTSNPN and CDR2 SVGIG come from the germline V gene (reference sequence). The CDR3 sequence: CAWSVRGLGTPYEQYF. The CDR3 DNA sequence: TGTGCCTGGAGTGTAAGAGGCCTGGGGACCCCGTACGAGCAGTACTTC.

CDR3 in amino acids: CASSQDGYGYTF. The CDR3 DNA follows: TGCGCCAGCAGCCAAGATGGGTATGGCTACACCTTC. The gene calls are TRBV4-1 and TRBJ1-2, with unresolved D. Germline CDR1 MGHRA, CDR2 YSYEKL. The CDR3 runs 12 residues. The V and J ends lost 0 bases and 5 bases respectively, with 4 bases between them.